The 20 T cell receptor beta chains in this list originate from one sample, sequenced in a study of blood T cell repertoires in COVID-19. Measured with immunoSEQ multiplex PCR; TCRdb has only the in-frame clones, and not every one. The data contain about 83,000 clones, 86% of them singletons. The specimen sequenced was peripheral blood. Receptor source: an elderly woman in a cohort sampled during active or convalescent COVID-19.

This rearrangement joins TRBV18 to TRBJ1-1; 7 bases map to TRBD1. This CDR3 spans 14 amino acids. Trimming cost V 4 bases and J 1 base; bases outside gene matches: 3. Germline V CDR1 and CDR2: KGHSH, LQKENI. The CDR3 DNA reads TGTGCCAGCTCACAGGGACAGAGGAACACTGAAGCTTTCTTT. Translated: CASSQGQRNTEAFF.

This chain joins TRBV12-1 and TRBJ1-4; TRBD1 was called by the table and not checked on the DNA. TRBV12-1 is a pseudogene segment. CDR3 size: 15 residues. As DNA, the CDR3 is TGTGCCAGCAGCTTTATGGGGGCTGGTAAGGAAAAACTGTTTTTT. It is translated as CASSFMGAGKEKLFF.

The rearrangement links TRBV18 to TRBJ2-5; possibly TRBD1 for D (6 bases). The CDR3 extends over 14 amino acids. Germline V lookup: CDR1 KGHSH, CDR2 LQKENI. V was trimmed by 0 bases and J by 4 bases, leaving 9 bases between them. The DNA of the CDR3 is TGTGCCAGCTCACCACCGGGACAAGGAGAGACCCAGTACTTC. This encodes CASSPPGQGETQYF.

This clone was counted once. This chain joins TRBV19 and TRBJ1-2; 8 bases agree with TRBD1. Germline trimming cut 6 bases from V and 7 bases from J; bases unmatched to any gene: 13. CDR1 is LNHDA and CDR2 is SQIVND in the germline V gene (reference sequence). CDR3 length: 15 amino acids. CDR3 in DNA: TGTGCCAGTAGATCTAGGGGCAGGGGGCAGGGTGGCTACACCTTC. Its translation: CASRSRGRGQGGYTF.

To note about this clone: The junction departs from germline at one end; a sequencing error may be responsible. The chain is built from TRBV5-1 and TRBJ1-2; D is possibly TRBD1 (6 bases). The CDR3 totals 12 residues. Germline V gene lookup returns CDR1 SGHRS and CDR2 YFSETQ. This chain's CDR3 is CASSLETGSNSF. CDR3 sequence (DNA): TGCGCCAGCAGCTTGGAAACAGGGTCTAACTCCTTC.

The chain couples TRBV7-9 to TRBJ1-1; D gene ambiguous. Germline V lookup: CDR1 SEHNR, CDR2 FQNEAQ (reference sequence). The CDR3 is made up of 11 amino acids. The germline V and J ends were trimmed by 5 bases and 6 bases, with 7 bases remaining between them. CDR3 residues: CASSPRSEAFF. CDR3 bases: TGTGCCAGCAGCCCCCGGTCTGAAGCTTTCTTT.

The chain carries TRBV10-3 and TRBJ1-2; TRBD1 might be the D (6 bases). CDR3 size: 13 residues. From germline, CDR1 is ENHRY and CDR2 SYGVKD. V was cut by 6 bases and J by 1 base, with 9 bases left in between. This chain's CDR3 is CAISPDSNYGYTF. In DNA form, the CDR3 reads TGTGCCATCAGCCCGGACAGTAACTATGGCTACACCTTC.

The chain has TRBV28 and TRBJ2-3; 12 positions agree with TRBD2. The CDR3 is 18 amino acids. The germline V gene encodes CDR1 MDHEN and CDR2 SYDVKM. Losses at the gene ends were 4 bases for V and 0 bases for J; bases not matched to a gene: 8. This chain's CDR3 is CASSWPSGRALSTDTQYF. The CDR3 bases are TGTGCCAGCAGTTGGCCTAGCGGGAGGGCCCTTAGCACAGATACGCAGTATTTT.

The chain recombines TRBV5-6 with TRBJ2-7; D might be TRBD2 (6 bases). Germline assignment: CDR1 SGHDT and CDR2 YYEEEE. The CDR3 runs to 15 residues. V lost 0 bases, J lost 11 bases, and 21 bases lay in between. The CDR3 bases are TGTGCCAGCAGCTTGGTTGCAGGCCCTCCGGGAGTCAAGTACGTC. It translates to CASSLVAGPPGVKYV.

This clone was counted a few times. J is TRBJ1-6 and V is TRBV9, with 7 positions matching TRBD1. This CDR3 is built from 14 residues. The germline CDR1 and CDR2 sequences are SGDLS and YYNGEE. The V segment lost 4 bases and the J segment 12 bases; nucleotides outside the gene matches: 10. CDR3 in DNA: TGTGCCAGCAGCTACACCCCCCAGGGGGAACCCCTCCACTTT. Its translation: CASSYTPQGEPLHF.

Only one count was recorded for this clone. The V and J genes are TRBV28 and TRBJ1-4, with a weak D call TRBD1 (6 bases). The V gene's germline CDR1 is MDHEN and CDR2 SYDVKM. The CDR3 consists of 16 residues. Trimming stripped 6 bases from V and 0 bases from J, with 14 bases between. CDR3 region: CASRNGQGTTNEKLFF. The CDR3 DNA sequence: TGTGCCAGCAGGAACGGCCAGGGGACAACTAATGAAAAACTGTTTTTT.

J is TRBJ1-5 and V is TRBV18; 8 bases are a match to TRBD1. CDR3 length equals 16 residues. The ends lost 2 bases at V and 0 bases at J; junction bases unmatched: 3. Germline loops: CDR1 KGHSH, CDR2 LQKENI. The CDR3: CASSPETGVSNQPQHF. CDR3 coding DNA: TGTGCCAGCTCACCAGAGACAGGGGTTAGCAATCAGCCCCAGCATTTT.

DNA for the CDR3: TGTGCCTGGAGCGAACGGGGGGGACGTCGGGTCAATCAGCCCCAGCATTTT. This encodes CAWSERGGRRVNQPQHF. V and J are TRBV30 and TRBJ1-5, with D perhaps matching TRBD1 (5 bases). The germline V gene has CDR1 GTSNPN and CDR2 SVGIG (reference sequence). The CDR3 extends over 17 amino acids. V gave up 3 bases and J gave up 3 bases, with 21 bases separating them.

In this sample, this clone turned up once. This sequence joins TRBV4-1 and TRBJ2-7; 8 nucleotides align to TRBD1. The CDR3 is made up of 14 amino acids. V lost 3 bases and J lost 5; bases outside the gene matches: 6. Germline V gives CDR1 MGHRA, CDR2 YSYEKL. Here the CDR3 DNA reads TGCGCCAGCAGCCAGGACAGGGTCGCTGACGAGCAGTACTTC. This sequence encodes CASSQDRVADEQYF.

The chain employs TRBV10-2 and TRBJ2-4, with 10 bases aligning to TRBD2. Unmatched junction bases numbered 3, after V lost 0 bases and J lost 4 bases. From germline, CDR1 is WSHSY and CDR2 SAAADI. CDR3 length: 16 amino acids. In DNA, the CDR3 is TGCGCCAGCAGTGAGTCACCACTAGCGGGAAAAAACATTCAGTACTTC. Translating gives CASSESPLAGKNIQYF.

The CDR3 bases are TGTGCCAGCAGCTTTTTGACGGCCGGCGGGGGCTATGGCTACACCTTC. Translation gives CASSFLTAGGGYGYTF. The genes are TRBV5-6 and TRBJ1-2, with D possibly matching TRBD1 (5 bases). The CDR3 covers 16 residues. V shed 2 bases and J shed 4 bases, with 18 bases lying between them. The germline V gene has CDR1 SGHDT and CDR2 YYEEEE.

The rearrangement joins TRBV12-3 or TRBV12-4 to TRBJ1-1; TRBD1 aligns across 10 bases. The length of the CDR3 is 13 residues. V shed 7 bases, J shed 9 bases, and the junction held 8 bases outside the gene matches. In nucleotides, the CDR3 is TGTGCCAGCACCTGGGGGACAGGGGATCAAGCTTTCTTT. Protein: CASTWGTGDQAFF.

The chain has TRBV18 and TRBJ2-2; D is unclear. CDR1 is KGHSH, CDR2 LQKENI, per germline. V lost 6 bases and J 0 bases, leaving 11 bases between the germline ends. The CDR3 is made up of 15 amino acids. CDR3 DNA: TGTGCCAGCTCCCGAGACACGGCGAACACCGGGGAGCTGTTTTTT. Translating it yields CASSRDTANTGELFF.

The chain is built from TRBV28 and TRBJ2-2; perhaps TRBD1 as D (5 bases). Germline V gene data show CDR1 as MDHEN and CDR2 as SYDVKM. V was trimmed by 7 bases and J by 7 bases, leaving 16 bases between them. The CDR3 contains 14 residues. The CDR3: CASMGRSPSGELFF. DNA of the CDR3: TGTGCCAGCATGGGGCGCTCCCCCAGCGGGGAGCTGTTTTTT.

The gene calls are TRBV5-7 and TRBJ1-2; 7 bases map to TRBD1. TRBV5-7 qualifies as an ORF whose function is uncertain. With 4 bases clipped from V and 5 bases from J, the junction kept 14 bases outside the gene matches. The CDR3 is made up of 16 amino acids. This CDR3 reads CASSADRPRDSYGYTF. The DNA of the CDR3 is TGTGCCAGCAGCGCAGACCGGCCCCGGGACAGTTATGGCTACACCTTC.